This TCR beta chain was identified in a study of response to subunit inactivated influenza vaccine. On this clonotype: The antigen is not known.

Study conclusions and caveats: Every seasonal influenza vaccination brings in few new T cells, the authors suggested.

TCRdb reprocessed the RT-PCR reads with MiXCR, giving one entry per CDR3 protein. The data hold 530,000 or so distinct CDR3 sequences, with 12% to 15% observed a single time. Germline CDR1 reads SNHLY; CDR2 reads FYNNEI. CDR3 length equals 12 residues. V lost 6 bases, J lost 5 bases, and 2 bases stayed unmatched. This rearrangement joins TRBV2 to TRBJ1-1, with 8 bases lining up with TRBD1. Specimen: PBMCs from blood, collected 12 days after vaccination. This TCR came from a man between 45 and 60 years old who received an inactivated influenza vaccine. This chain's CDR3 is CASRQGVTEAFF. CDR3 DNA: TGTGCCAGCAGACAGGGGGTAACTGAAGCTTTCTTT. Supplemented by reference TRBV2 and TRBJ1-1, the full variable domain reads EPEVTQTPSHQVTQMGQEVILRCVPISNHLYFYWYRQILGQKVEFLVSFYNNEISEKSEIFDDQFSVERPDGSNFTLKIRSTKLEDSAMYFCASRQGVTEAFFGQGTRLTVV.